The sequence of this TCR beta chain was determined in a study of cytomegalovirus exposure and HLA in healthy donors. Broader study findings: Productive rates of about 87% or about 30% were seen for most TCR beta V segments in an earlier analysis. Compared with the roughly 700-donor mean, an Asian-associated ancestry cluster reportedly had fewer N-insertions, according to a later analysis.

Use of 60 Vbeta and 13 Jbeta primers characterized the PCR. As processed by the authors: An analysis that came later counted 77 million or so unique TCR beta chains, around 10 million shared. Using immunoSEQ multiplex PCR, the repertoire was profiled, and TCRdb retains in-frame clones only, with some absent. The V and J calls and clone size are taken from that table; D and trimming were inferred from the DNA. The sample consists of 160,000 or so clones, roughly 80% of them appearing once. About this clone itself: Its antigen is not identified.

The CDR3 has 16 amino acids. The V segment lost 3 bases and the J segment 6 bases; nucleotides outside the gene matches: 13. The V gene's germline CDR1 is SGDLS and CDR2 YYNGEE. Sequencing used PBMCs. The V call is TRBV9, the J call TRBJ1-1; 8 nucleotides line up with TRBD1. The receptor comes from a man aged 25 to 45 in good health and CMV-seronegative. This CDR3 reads CASSATGGRVDPEAFF. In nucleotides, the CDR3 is TGTGCCAGCAGCGCTACAGGGGGTAGGGTGGATCCTGAAGCTTTCTTT.